The 22 T cell receptor beta chains listed next were all sequenced from one sample in a study of T-cell reconstitution after alpha-beta-depleted transplantation in children. Researchers prepared the TCRbeta library using unique molecular identifiers, the study reports. In TCRdb, the PCR reads were re-called with MiXCR into one record per CDR3 protein. The sample yields hundreds of thousands of distinct CDR3 sequences, under 15% seen once. The material sequenced was PBMCs, mostly from graft donor cells, taken 360 days after TCRalphabeta/CD19-depleted stem cell transplant. The receptors derive from a male patient under 18 who had a stem cell transplant for acute myeloid leukemia, so the T cells may come from the graft donor.

This clonotype was recorded only once. The V and J genes are TRBV20-1 and TRBJ1-1; 8 nucleotides match TRBD1. From germline, CDR1 is DFQATT and CDR2 SNEGSKA (reference sequence). The CDR3 consists of 14 residues. The J segment lost 0 bases and the V segment lost 4 bases, leaving 4 bases of the junction unmatched. The CDR3 DNA follows: TGCAGTGCTACCAGGGGGCCAATGAACACTGAAGCTTTCTTT. Translated: CSATRGPMNTEAFF.

This clonotype has a count of ten or more. V usage is TRBV20-1 and J usage is TRBJ2-4; D is possibly TRBD1 (6 bases). V was trimmed by 6 bases and J by 2 bases, leaving 17 bases between them. This CDR3 contains 15 residues. CDR1 DFQATT and CDR2 SNEGSKA come from the germline V gene (reference sequence). CDR3 nucleotide sequence: TGCAGTGCCCATGACAGGTCCGTAACCAAAAACATTCAGTACTTC. Residues: CSAHDRSVTKNIQYF.

This clonotype was observed a handful of times. The chain links TRBV3-1 to TRBJ2-3; D gene uncertain. There are 15 residues in the CDR3. Trimming shortened V by 0 bases and J by 4 bases, and 11 bases separated the two germline ends. Germline V gene lookup returns CDR1 LGHDT and CDR2 YNNKEL (reference sequence). The CDR3 here is CASSQDPREADTQYF. The CDR3 region has the DNA TGTGCCAGCAGCCAAGATCCCCGAGAGGCAGATACGCAGTATTTT.

The rearrangement uses TRBV6-1 and TRBJ1-1; TRBD1 is a possible D gene (6 bases). Between the trimmed V and J ends, which lost 6 bases and 3 bases, there was a span of 14 bases. The CDR3 runs to 14 residues. Looked up from germline, CDR1 is MNHNS and CDR2 is SASEGT. Written as DNA, the CDR3 is TGTGCCAGCAGACCGGGGGGCAGGTACACTGAAGCTTTCTTT. It specifies CASRPGGRYTEAFF.

Ten or more counts support this clonotype. The chain joins TRBV7-9 to TRBJ2-1, with a tentative D call TRBD1 (5 bases). Between the trimmed V and J ends, which lost 1 base and 2 bases, there was a span of 9 bases. There are 15 residues in the CDR3. Per the germline V gene, CDR1 is SEHNR and CDR2 is FQNEAQ (reference sequence). Here the CDR3 reads CASSLEGQTYNEQFF. CDR3 nucleotide sequence: TGTGCCAGCAGCTTAGAAGGACAAACCTACAATGAGCAGTTCTTC. Complete variable domain (other parts from reference TRBV7-9 and TRBJ2-1): DTGVSQNPRHKITKRGQNVTFRCDPISEHNRLYWYRQTLGQGPEFLTYFQNEAQLEKSRLLSDRFSAERPKGSFSTLEIQRTEQGDSAMYLCASSLEGQTYNEQFFGPGTRLTVL.

This chain joins TRBV7-9 and TRBJ2-5; no definite D call. This CDR3 has 15 amino acids. V gave up 0 bases and J gave up 7 bases, with 15 bases separating them. The germline V gene encodes CDR1 SEHNR and CDR2 FQNEAQ (reference sequence). In nucleotides, the CDR3 is TGTGCCAGCAGCTTAGCTTCCAGCAATCGGGTGACCCAGTACTTC. Protein: CASSLASSNRVTQYF. Full variable domain (rest looked up from reference TRBV7-9 and TRBJ2-5): DTGVSQNPRHKITKRGQNVTFRCDPISEHNRLYWYRQTLGQGPEFLTYFQNEAQLEKSRLLSDRFSAERPKGSFSTLEIQRTEQGDSAMYLCASSLASSNRVTQYFGPGTRLLVL.

The chain combines TRBV29-1 with TRBJ2-2; no definite D call. This CDR3 is built from 12 residues. V was cut by 3 bases and J by 7 bases, with 9 bases left in between. CDR1 is SQVTM, CDR2 ANQGSEA, per germline. The CDR3, as DNA: TGCAGCGTTGACGGGTTCAGCGGGGAGCTGTTTTTT. It is translated as CSVDGFSGELFF.

This chain links TRBV29-1 with TRBJ2-1; the D is unclear. CDR1 SQVTM and CDR2 ANQGSEA come from the germline V gene. V was shortened by 7 bases and J by 8 bases, with 3 bases between the two germline ends. This CDR3 comprises 8 residues. CDR3 sequence: CSGDEQFF. CDR3 DNA: TGCAGCGGGGATGAGCAGTTCTTC.

The chain carries TRBV20-1 and TRBJ2-4, with TRBD2 matching 9 bases. V lost 6 bases and J lost 6; bases outside the gene matches: 24. The CDR3 has 19 residues. Germline V gives CDR1 DFQATT, CDR2 SNEGSKA (reference sequence). CDR3 sequence (DNA): TGCAGTGCCAGTAGTGTCTTCGAGACGCGGGAGGGCCTCGGAAACATTCAGTACTTC. The encoded protein is CSASSVFETREGLGNIQYF.

This rearrangement joins TRBV4-3 to TRBJ2-5; D unresolved. Germline values: CDR1 LGHNA, CDR2 YSLEER. V was trimmed by 1 base and J by 5 bases, leaving 8 bases between them. This CDR3 region has 13 residues. The CDR3 region has the DNA TGCGCCAGCAGCCAAGGTCCTCGGGAGACCCAGTACTTC. As protein: CASSQGPRETQYF.

This clonotype was counted ten times or more. The chain uses TRBV3-1 and TRBJ2-7, with 10 nucleotides matching TRBD2. Per the germline V gene, CDR1 is LGHDT and CDR2 is YNNKEL (reference sequence). With V trimmed by 5 bases and J by 3 bases, 10 bases remained unmatched. The CDR3 loop spans 16 amino acids. The chain's CDR3 is CASSAGSTSGVYEQYF. Here the CDR3 DNA reads TGTGCCAGCAGCGCAGGGTCAACTAGCGGGGTCTACGAGCAGTACTTC.

This clonotype showed up many times. The chain uses TRBV9 and TRBJ2-7, with 12 bases fitting TRBD2. V lost 3 bases, J lost 3 bases, and 10 bases stayed unmatched. CDR1 is SGDLS and CDR2 is YYNGEE in the germline V gene. CDR3 length equals 17 residues. CDR3 sequence: CASSGGIRTSGDYEQYF. The CDR3 DNA sequence: TGTGCCAGCAGCGGAGGGATCAGGACTAGCGGGGACTACGAGCAGTACTTC.

The genes are TRBV4-2 and TRBJ2-3; 9 bases line up with TRBD2. Germline CDR1 is LGHNA and CDR2 is YNFKEQ. This CDR3 region has 16 residues. The V gene end was trimmed by 4 bases and the J gene end by 4 bases; junction bases not matched to a gene: 9. The CDR3 reads CASSLHIAGDADTQYF. CDR3 nucleotide sequence: TGTGCCAGCAGCCTCCATATAGCGGGAGACGCAGATACGCAGTATTTT.

V is TRBV14 and J is TRBJ2-7; D may be TRBD2 (6 bases). The V end lost 0 bases, the J end lost 9 bases, and 21 bases lay between the germline ends. The CDR3 has 16 residues. CDR1 and CDR2 from the germline V gene are SGHDN and FVKESK. CDR3 protein: CASSQEGWGRTTRQYF. The CDR3 DNA sequence: TGTGCCAGCAGCCAAGAAGGGTGGGGGAGGACTACGAGGCAGTACTTC.

This clonotype was found many times. Germline is not matched at one junction end, which may reflect a read error. The chain carries TRBV7-8 and TRBJ2-2, with D possibly matching TRBD2 (5 bases). The CDR3 loop spans 13 amino acids. In germline, CDR1 is SGHVS, CDR2 FQNEAQ. The chain's CDR3 is CASSLVRAGELFF. DNA of the CDR3: TGTGCCAGCAGTTTAGTGAGGGCCGGGGAGCTGTTTTTT.

This clonotype was recorded a few times. The chain links TRBV20-1 to TRBJ2-4; no clear D. Germline V gene lookup returns CDR1 DFQATT and CDR2 SNEGSKA (reference sequence). Trimming stripped 3 bases from V and 0 bases from J, with 18 bases between. This CDR3 is 17 amino acids long. As DNA, the CDR3 is TGCAGTGCTAGCTTACCCCCCTCAATACTAGCCAAAAACATTCAGTACTTC. Its protein product is CSASLPPSILAKNIQYF.

This clonotype has only a few counts. The V gene is TRBV6-5, the J gene TRBJ2-3, with 7 nucleotides matching TRBD1. Germline V gives CDR1 MNHEY, CDR2 SVGAGI. J was trimmed by 4 bases and V by 2 bases; bases with no gene match: 6. CDR3 size: 15 residues. DNA for the CDR3: TGTGCCAGCAGTTACGGGTCACAGGGGCCAGATACGCAGTATTTT. Its protein product is CASSYGSQGPDTQYF.

This clonotype was picked up many times. The chain carries TRBV5-1 and TRBJ2-7; possibly TRBD1 or TRBD2 for D (5 bases each). With 2 bases removed from V and 0 bases from J, the gap between germline ends came to 9 bases. From germline, CDR1 is SGHRS and CDR2 YFSETQ. CDR3 size: 14 residues. CDR3 coding DNA: TGCGCCAGCAGCTTTCGGGGCCTCTCCTACGAGCAGTACTTC. This gives the protein CASSFRGLSYEQYF.

This clonotype was found many times. This chain joins TRBV4-3 and TRBJ2-2; tentative D call: TRBD2 (5 bases). V dropped 0 bases and J dropped 8 bases, with 13 bases sitting between them. This CDR3 is 15 amino acids long. Germline CDR1 is LGHNA and CDR2 is YSLEER. CDR3 DNA: TGCGCCAGCAGCCAAGATATAGCGTTATTGGGGGAGCTGTTTTTT. Translating it yields CASSQDIALLGELFF.

This clonotype appeared a few times. The chain joins TRBV21-1 to TRBJ2-7; the table's D call, TRBD2, was not checked against the DNA. TRBV21-1 is noted as a pseudogene. The length of the CDR3 is 15 residues. The CDR3 DNA reads as TGTGCCAGCAGCCCTCGACTAGCGGGAGGGAACGAGCAGTACTTC. Amino acids: CASSPRLAGGNEQYF.

This clonotype was seen a handful of times. The V and J genes are TRBV6-2 or TRBV6-3 and TRBJ1-1; 8 nucleotides match TRBD1. Germline CDR1 MNHEY, CDR2 SVGEGT. J gave up 4 bases and V 5 bases, and 6 bases lay outside the gene matches. CDR3 length: 14 residues. The CDR3 DNA reads TGTGCCAGCAGTACCGGGACAGGTCTCACTGAAGCTTTCTTT. Protein: CASSTGTGLTEAFF.

In DNA, the CDR3 is TGTGCCAGCCAGGACGGTTCCTACGAGCAGTACTTC. It translates to CASQDGSYEQYF. The chain recombines TRBV6-1 with TRBJ2-7, with D hard to call. CDR3 length equals 12 residues. Between the trimmed V and J ends, which lost 8 bases and 1 base, there was a span of 9 bases. Germline V gene data show CDR1 as MNHNS and CDR2 as SASEGT.